This T cell receptor (beta chain) is drawn from a study of shared clonotypes between healthy human individuals. This clone was detected only once. Measured with immunoSEQ multiplex PCR; TCRdb has only the in-frame clones, and not every one. The sample holds 2 million to 2.5 million clones, roughly 93% seen once. Germline lookup yields CDR1 MNHEY and CDR2 SVGAGI. The CDR3 is 16 residues long. This chain links TRBV6-5 with TRBJ2-5; perhaps TRBD1 as D (6 bases). The J call is uncertain, as TRBJ2-7 better fits the DNA end. Specimen: naive CD4+ T cells from PBMCs. Specified subset: CD45RA+ positively selected. The receptor comes from a man younger than 30 in good health. Some clones in this sample may be carry-over from other donors' samples. CDR3: CASSYSVVDSPYEQYF. The DNA of the CDR3 is TGTGCCAGCAGTTACTCGGTGGTGGACAGCCCCTACGAGCAGTACTTC.